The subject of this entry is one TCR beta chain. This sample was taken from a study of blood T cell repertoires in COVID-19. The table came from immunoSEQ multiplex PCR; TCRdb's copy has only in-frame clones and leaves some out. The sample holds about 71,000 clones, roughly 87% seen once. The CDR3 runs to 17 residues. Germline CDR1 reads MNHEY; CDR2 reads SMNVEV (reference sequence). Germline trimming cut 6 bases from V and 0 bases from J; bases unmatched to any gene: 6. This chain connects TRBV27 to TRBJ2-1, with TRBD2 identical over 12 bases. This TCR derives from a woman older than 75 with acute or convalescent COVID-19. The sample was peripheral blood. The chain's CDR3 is CASRGTSGLSSYNEQFF. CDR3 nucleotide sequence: TGTGCCAGCAGAGGGACTAGCGGGCTTAGCTCCTACAATGAGCAGTTCTTC.